This TCR beta chain was profiled in a study of T-cell reconstitution after alpha-beta-depleted transplantation in children. This clonotype showed up just a few times. Unique molecular identifiers were incorporated during preparation of the TCRbeta library. TCRdb itself ran the PCR reads through MiXCR, one entry per CDR3 protein. The sample consists of about 610,000 distinct CDR3 sequences, roughly a tenth of them appearing once. The sequencing here drew on PBMCs from the stem cell graft donor, taken from the stem cell graft. This receptor was obtained from a human donor who donated a stem cell graft to a child with acute myeloid leukemia.

The CDR3 DNA reads TGTGCCAGCAGCCCCAGAGGCACTAGCGGGAGGGCCATAGATACGCAGTATTTT. Translating gives CASSPRGTSGRAIDTQYF. The chain employs TRBV7-3 and TRBJ2-3, with 13 bases lining up with TRBD2. J was trimmed by 5 bases and V by 5 bases; bases with no gene match: 13. The CDR3 covers 18 residues. Germline V CDR1 and CDR2: SGHTA, FQGTGA. Drawing the rest from reference TRBV7-3 and TRBJ2-3, the complete variable domain is GAGVSQTPSNKVTEKGKYVELRCDPISGHTALYWYRQSLGQGPEFLIYFQGTGAADDSGLPNDRFFAVRPEGSVSTLKIQRTERGDSAVYLCASSPRGTSGRAIDTQYFGPGTRLTVL.